This T cell receptor (beta chain) appears in the sequencing data of a study of patients and donors after allogeneic stem cell transplantation. TCRdb recomputed calls from the RT-PCR reads with MiXCR, one row per CDR3 protein. The sample has roughly 200,000 distinct CDR3 sequences, more than 35% seen once. This clonotype was counted only a few times. The V and J ends lost 3 bases and 4 bases respectively, with 12 bases between them. The CDR3 runs 14 residues. Sequencing was carried out using blood, either unsorted or a sorted T cell fraction (not recorded which). The TCR originated in a human donor who was either an allogeneic HSCT recipient or a stem cell or donor lymphocyte infusion donor (not recorded which). It is not recorded whose cells these are; they may come from a transplant donor. The gene calls are TRBV12-3 or TRBV12-4 and TRBJ1-1; a weak D match, TRBD1 (5 bases). CDR3 protein: CASSFRQGGTEAFF. The CDR3 DNA reads as TGTGCCAGCAGTTTTAGGCAGGGAGGCACTGAAGCTTTCTTT.